The 21 T cell receptor beta chains below come from one sample, sequenced in a study of long-term antiretroviral therapy in people with HIV (dated by TCRdb to between 2021 and 2024). The immunoSEQ hsTCRB v3.0 assay was used at survey level resolution to sequence the TRB variable region. Held by TCRdb, this immuneACCESS table contains in-frame sequences only and omits some clones. Under half of the omission traces to an unresolved V gene where checked; the cause of the rest is unknown. This sample lists approximately 24,000 clones; about 80% were detected once. The ten biggest clones cover roughly 5% of the sample. Sample: unsorted PBMCs, taken 1.1 years before starting antiretroviral therapy. These receptors were obtained from a woman aged 30 to 39 with HIV.

The chain combines TRBV6-1 with TRBJ2-7; 8 bases are shared with TRBD1. J lost 5 bases, V lost 6 bases, and 12 bases had no gene match. The CDR3 covers 15 residues. The germline CDR1 and CDR2 sequences are MNHNS and SASEGT. In DNA, the CDR3 is TGTGCCAGCAGGACGGGCGGGACAGGTTTACACGAGCAGTACGTC. It translates to CASRTGGTGLHEQYV.

The CDR3 region has the DNA TGTGCCAGTACCATGGACAGGCTTCGTGGAAATGAAAAACTGTTTTTT. This encodes CASTMDRLRGNEKLFF. This chain links TRBV19 with TRBJ1-4, with 7 bases that match TRBD1. This CDR3 region has 16 residues. The germline CDR1 and CDR2 sequences are LNHDA and SQIVND (reference sequence). V was pared by 7 bases and J by 5 bases, with 13 bases of the junction left unmatched.

The CDR3 DNA is TGTGCCATCAGTGGAGGGTGGAATGAGCAGTTCTTC. It codes for CAISGGWNEQFF. V usage is TRBV10-3 and J usage is TRBJ2-1, with TRBD2 as a possible D gene (5 bases). V was cut by 4 bases and J by 7 bases, with 8 bases left in between. Germline V gives CDR1 ENHRY, CDR2 SYGVKD. The CDR3 contains 12 residues.

In this sample, this clone turned up a few times. The chain joins TRBV4-1 to TRBJ1-6; D is uncertain. Germline CDR1 and CDR2: MGHRA and YSYEKL. With 0 bases removed from V and 7 bases from J, the gap between germline ends came to 10 bases. This CDR3 has 15 amino acids. The CDR3 DNA sequence: TGCGCCAGCAGCCAAGATGCCTCTAAGAATTCACCCCTCCACTTT. It yields the protein CASSQDASKNSPLHF.

The V gene is TRBV14, the J gene TRBJ2-1, with TRBD2 matching 7 bases. The CDR3 spans 15 residues. V dropped 2 bases and J dropped 3; count of bases not matched to a gene: 4. CDR1 is SGHDN and CDR2 is FVKESK in the germline V gene. CDR3 nucleotides: TGTGCCAGCAGCCAAATGGGACTACTCTACAATGAGCAGTTCTTC. This codes for CASSQMGLLYNEQFF.

The chain carries TRBV7-9 and TRBJ1-4, with TRBD1 as a possible D gene (6 bases). Trimming shortened V by 0 bases and J by 7 bases, and 9 bases separated the two germline ends. Germline CDR1 is SEHNR and CDR2 is FQNEAQ (reference sequence). The CDR3 runs 14 residues. CDR3 amino acids: CASSLAGAREKLFF. CDR3 DNA sequence: TGTGCCAGCAGCTTAGCGGGGGCGCGTGAAAAACTGTTTTTT. Complete variable domain (other parts from reference TRBV7-9 and TRBJ1-4): DTGVSQNPRHKITKRGQNVTFRCDPISEHNRLYWYRQTLGQGPEFLTYFQNEAQLEKSRLLSDRFSAERPKGSFSTLEIQRTEQGDSAMYLCASSLAGAREKLFFGSGTQLSVL.

This clone was detected once. The chain recombines TRBV7-2 with TRBJ2-1; D uncertain. With 3 bases removed from V and 2 bases from J, the gap between germline ends came to 11 bases. Germline V lookup: CDR1 SGHTA, CDR2 FQGNSA. This CDR3 has 15 amino acids. The CDR3 nucleotides read TGTGCCAGCAGCTTCGGACCAACCCCCTACAATGAGCAGTTCTTC. Translated: CASSFGPTPYNEQFF.

A few counts support this clone. V is TRBV19 and J is TRBJ1-4; no clear D. This CDR3 region has 9 residues. Trimming pared 9 bases from V and 7 bases from J, leaving 3 bases between. The germline gives CDR1 LNHDA, CDR2 SQIVND (reference sequence). CDR3 amino acids: CASPEKLFF. CDR3 bases: TGTGCCAGCCCTGAAAAACTGTTTTTT.

The chain joins TRBV27 to TRBJ1-2; 10 nucleotides line up with TRBD1. The junction had 15 bases not matched to a gene; V was cut back by 7 bases and J by 1 base. This CDR3 comprises 18 residues. CDR1 is MNHEY and CDR2 is SMNVEV in the germline V gene (reference sequence). CDR3: CASMTPRDRGEVNYGYTF. CDR3 DNA sequence: TGTGCCAGCATGACCCCCAGGGACAGGGGTGAGGTTAACTATGGCTACACCTTC.

This clone has only one observation. The J gene is TRBJ2-3, the V gene TRBV27; D is tentatively TRBD1 or TRBD2 (5 bases each). The CDR3 runs to 13 residues. Trimming took off 2 bases at V and 6 bases at J, with 9 bases between the two ends. Per the germline V gene, CDR1 is MNHEY and CDR2 is SMNVEV (reference sequence). The DNA for the CDR3 is TGTGCCAGCAGTTTAGGGACCCGGGATACGCAGTATTTT. The encoded protein is CASSLGTRDTQYF.

V and J are TRBV6-1 and TRBJ2-7; 7 nucleotides agree with TRBD1. Trimming cost V 4 bases and J 4 bases; bases outside gene matches: 10. From germline, CDR1 is MNHNS and CDR2 SASEGT. The CDR3 has 15 amino acids. CDR3 nucleotides: TGTGCCAGCAGTGTACCGGGACAGAGCCCGTACGAGCAGTACTTC. Its translation is CASSVPGQSPYEQYF.

The chain has TRBV6-5 and TRBJ1-2, with a possible D match to TRBD1 (5 bases). The CDR3 consists of 14 residues. The germline V and J ends were trimmed by 6 bases and 1 base, with 12 bases remaining between them. Germline V gives CDR1 MNHEY, CDR2 SVGAGI. CDR3 protein: CASRPPQGNYGYTF. DNA for the CDR3: TGTGCCAGCAGGCCACCTCAGGGTAACTATGGCTACACCTTC.

This clone showed up just once. The gene calls are TRBV18 and TRBJ1-3; no clear D gene. The CDR3 loop spans 14 amino acids. CDR1 KGHSH and CDR2 LQKENI come from the germline V gene. V lost 0 bases, J lost 0 bases, and 3 bases lay in between. The CDR3 region has the DNA TGTGCCAGCTCACCACCGACCTCTGGAAACACCATATATTTT. This sequence encodes CASSPPTSGNTIYF.

J is TRBJ2-1 and V is TRBV30; no definite D call. Germline CDR1 and CDR2: GTSNPN and SVGIG (reference sequence). The CDR3 contains 13 residues. The germline V and J ends were trimmed by 3 bases and 1 base, with 7 bases remaining between them. The DNA of the CDR3 is TGTGCCTGGAGAGGGCAGTCCTACAATGAGCAGTTCTTC. Encoded protein: CAWRGQSYNEQFF.

This chain uses TRBV25-1 with TRBJ2-5, with TRBD2 matching over 9 bases. CDR3 size: 15 residues. With 3 bases clipped from V and 2 bases from J, the junction kept 4 bases outside the gene matches. In germline, CDR1 is MGHDK, CDR2 SYGVNS. The CDR3, as DNA: TGTGCCAGCAGTGAGCTGACTAGCGGACAAGAGACCCAGTACTTC. Its protein product is CASSELTSGQETQYF.

The chain employs TRBV9 and TRBJ2-1, with TRBD2 identical over 9 bases. Trimming removed 6 bases from V and 0 bases from J; junction bases left unmatched: 10. Germline V CDR1 and CDR2: SGDLS, YYNGEE. The CDR3 covers 17 residues. The DNA of the CDR3 is TGTGCCAGCAACAATCAGCGGGGGGACCCCTCCTACAATGAGCAGTTCTTC. It codes for CASNNQRGDPSYNEQFF.

This chain uses TRBV7-8 with TRBJ1-3, with a weak D call TRBD1 (5 bases). This CDR3 contains 18 residues. V was cut by 5 bases and J by 3 bases, with 23 bases left in between. Germline CDR1 SGHVS, CDR2 FQNEAQ. The DNA of the CDR3 is TGTGCCAGCAGCCCCCCCTCGCGGGGCCCAGAAGTTGGAAACACCATATATTTT. Translated, it gives CASSPPSRGPEVGNTIYF. The full variable domain, in which reference TRBV7-8 and TRBJ1-3 provide the parts outside the CDR3, is GAGVSQSPRYKVAKRGQDVALRCDPISGHVSLFWYQQALGQGPEFLTYFQNEAQLDKSGLPSDRFFAERPEGSVSTLKIQRTQQEDSAVYLCASSPPSRGPEVGNTIYFGEGSWLTVV.

The DNA of the CDR3 is TGTGCCAGCAGCCTTGAGATCACCGGGGAGCTGTTTTTT. Its protein product is CASSLEITGELFF. The chain has TRBV7-6 and TRBJ2-2; D gene ambiguous. The ends were cut back, 5 bases at V and 4 bases at J, with 8 bases in the middle. CDR1 and CDR2 (germline): SGHVS, FNYEAQ. This CDR3 region has 13 residues.

This clone appeared a single time. The chain couples TRBV20-1 to TRBJ2-5, with D possibly TRBD1 on 5 matching bases. The CDR3 has 11 residues. Looked up from germline, CDR1 is DFQATT and CDR2 is SNEGSKA (reference sequence). The ends were cut back, 7 bases at V and 7 bases at J, with 13 bases in the middle. CDR3 loop: CSVAGPVTQYF. The CDR3 coding sequence is TGCAGTGTCGCAGGGCCGGTGACCCAGTACTTC.

This sequence joins TRBV29-1 and TRBJ1-3, with TRBD1 matching 7 bases. Per germline, CDR1 SQVTM and CDR2 ANQGSEA. The CDR3 runs to 14 residues. The junction had 0 bases not matched to a gene; V was cut back by 1 base and J by 0 bases. CDR3 residues: CSVEGDSSGNTIYF. CDR3 bases: TGCAGCGTTGAAGGGGACAGCTCTGGAAACACCATATATTTT.

The chain links TRBV28 to TRBJ1-5; possible D gene TRBD1, 6 bases. Per germline, CDR1 MDHEN and CDR2 SYDVKM. This CDR3 is built from 14 residues. The ends were cut back, 6 bases at V and 7 bases at J, with 16 bases in the middle. The CDR3 bases are TGTGCCAGCAGGAGTCCACAGGGTTCCCAGCCCCAGCATTTT. It encodes CASRSPQGSQPQHF.